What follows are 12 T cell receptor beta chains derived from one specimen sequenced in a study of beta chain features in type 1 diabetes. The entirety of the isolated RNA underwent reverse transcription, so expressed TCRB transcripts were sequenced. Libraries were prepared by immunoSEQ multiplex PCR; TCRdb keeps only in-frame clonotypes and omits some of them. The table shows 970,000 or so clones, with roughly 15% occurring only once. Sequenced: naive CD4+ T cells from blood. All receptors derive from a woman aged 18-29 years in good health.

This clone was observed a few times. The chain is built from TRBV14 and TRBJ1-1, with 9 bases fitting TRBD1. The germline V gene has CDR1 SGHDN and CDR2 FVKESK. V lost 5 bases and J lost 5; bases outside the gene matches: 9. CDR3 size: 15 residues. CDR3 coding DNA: TGTGCCAGCAGCAGACTGACAGGGGGGGGAACTGAAGCTTTCTTT. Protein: CASSRLTGGGTEAFF. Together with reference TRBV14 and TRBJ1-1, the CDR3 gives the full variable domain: EAGVTQFPSHSVIEKGQTVTLRCDPISGHDNLYWYRRVMGKEIKFLLHFVKESKQDESGMPNNRFLAERTGGTYSTLKVQPAELEDSGVYFCASSRLTGGGTEAFFGQGTRLTVV.

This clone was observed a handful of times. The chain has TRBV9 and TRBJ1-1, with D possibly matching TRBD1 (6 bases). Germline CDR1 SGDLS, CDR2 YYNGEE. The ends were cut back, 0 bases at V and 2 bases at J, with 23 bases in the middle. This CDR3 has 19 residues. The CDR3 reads CASSVVIFAVKGVNTEAFF. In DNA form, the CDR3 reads TGTGCCAGCAGCGTAGTTATATTTGCGGTAAAGGGGGTCAACACTGAAGCTTTCTTT.

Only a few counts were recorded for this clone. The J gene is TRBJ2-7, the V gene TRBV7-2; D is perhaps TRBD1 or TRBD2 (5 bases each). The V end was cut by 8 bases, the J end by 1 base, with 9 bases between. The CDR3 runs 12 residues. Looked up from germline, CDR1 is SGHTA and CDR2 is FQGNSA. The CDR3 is CASGTYSYEQYF. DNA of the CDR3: TGTGCCAGCGGGACGTATTCCTACGAGCAGTACTTC.

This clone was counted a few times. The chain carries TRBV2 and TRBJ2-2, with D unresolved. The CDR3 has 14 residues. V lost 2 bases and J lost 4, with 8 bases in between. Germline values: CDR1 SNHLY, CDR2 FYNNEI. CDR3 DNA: TGTGCCAGCAGTGAACTACCGGGCACCGGGGAGCTGTTTTTT. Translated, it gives CASSELPGTGELFF.

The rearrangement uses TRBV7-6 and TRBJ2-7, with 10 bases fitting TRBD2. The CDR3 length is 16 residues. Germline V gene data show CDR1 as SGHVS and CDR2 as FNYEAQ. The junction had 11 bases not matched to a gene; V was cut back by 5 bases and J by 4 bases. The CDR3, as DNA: TGTGCCAGCAGCCAAAATCCTAGCGGGAGTTTTTACGAGCAGTACTTC. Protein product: CASSQNPSGSFYEQYF.

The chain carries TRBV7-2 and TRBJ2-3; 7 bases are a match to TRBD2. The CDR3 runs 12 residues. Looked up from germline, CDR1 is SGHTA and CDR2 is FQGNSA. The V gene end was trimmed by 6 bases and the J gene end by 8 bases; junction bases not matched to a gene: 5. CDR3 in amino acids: CASRATGGTQYF. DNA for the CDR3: TGTGCCAGCAGGGCCACGGGGGGTACGCAGTATTTT.

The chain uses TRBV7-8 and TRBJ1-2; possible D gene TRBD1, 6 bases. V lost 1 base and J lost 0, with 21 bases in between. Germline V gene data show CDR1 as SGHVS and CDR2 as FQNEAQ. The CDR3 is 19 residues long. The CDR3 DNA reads TGTGCCAGCAGCTTAGTGACGGAGGGTACAGGGAAATCTAACTATGGCTACACCTTC. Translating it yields CASSLVTEGTGKSNYGYTF.

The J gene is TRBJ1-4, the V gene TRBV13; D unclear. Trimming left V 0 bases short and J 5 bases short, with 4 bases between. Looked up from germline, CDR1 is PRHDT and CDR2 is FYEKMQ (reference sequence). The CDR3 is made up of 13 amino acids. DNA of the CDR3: TGTGCCAGCAGCTTAGGGAGGAATGAAAAACTGTTTTTT. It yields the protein CASSLGRNEKLFF.

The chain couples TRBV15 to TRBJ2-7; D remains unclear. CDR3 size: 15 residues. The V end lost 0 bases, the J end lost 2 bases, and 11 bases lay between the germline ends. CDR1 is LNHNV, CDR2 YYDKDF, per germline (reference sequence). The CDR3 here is CATSRDPPEAYEQYF. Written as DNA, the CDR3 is TGTGCCACCAGCAGAGATCCCCCAGAGGCCTACGAGCAGTACTTC.

The CDR3 bases are TGTGCCAGCAGCTTAGCGACCCCCAGGGTCTATGGCTACACCTTC. This translates into CASSLATPRVYGYTF. V is TRBV7-8 and J is TRBJ1-2; tentative D call: TRBD1 (5 bases). The CDR3 consists of 15 residues. Germline V lookup: CDR1 SGHVS, CDR2 FQNEAQ. Trimming left V 0 bases short and J 4 bases short, with 12 bases between.

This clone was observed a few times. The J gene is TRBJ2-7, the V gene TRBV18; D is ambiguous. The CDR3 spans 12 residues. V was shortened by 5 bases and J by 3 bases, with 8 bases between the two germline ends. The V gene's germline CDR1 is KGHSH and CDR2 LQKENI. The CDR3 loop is CASSGSDYEQYF. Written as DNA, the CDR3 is TGTGCCAGCTCAGGTTCTGACTACGAGCAGTACTTC. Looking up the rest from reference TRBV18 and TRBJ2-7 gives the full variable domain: NAGVMQNPRHLVRRRGQEARLRCSPMKGHSHVYWYRQLPEEGLKFMVYLQKENIIDESGMPKERFSAEFPKEGPSILRIQQVVRGDSAAYFCASSGSDYEQYFGPGTRLTVT.

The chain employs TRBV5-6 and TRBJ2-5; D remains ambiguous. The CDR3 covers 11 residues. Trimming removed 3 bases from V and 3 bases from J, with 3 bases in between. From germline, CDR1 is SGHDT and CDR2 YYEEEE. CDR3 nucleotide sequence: TGTGCCAGCAGCTGGGAAGAGACCCAGTACTTC. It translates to CASSWEETQYF.